This T cell receptor (beta chain) was identified in a study of chemoradiotherapy in HPV16-positive cancers. This clone is labeled as medium-sized (0.01 to 0.1%). Its antigen is unidentified. Profiling relied on immunoSEQ multiplex PCR, and the TCRdb table lists in-frame clones only, not all of them. The sample yields roughly 14,000 clones, approximately 75% seen once. Study-level findings and limits: Candidate HPV-specific clones and E7-related TCR motifs grew in tumor during treatment.

The CDR3 totals 16 residues. Germline loops: CDR1 SNHLY, CDR2 FYNNEI. V shed 3 bases and J 2 bases; nucleotides not matched to a gene: 6. The chain recombines TRBV2 with TRBJ2-3; TRBD2 matches at 9 bases. The sequence was obtained from a human donor with HPV-associated anogenital cancer. Sample acquisition took place from a patient who underwent chemoradiotherapy. The CDR3 is CASSEASGTNTDTQYF. DNA of the CDR3: TGTGCCAGCAGTGAGGCTAGCGGGACGAACACAGATACGCAGTATTTT.